The 26 T cell receptor beta chains listed next were all sequenced from one sample in a study of T cell responses to AZD1222 COVID-19 vaccine. TCRdb's table, derived via immunoSEQ multiplex PCR, lists solely in-frame clones and lacks some. Among about 120,000 clones listed, 70% to 90% were seen once. Source: peripheral blood, taken 28 days after the second AZD1222 dose. The receptors were gathered from an adult who received the AZD1222 COVID-19 vaccine.

The chain couples TRBV18 to TRBJ2-2; D possibly uses TRBD1 or TRBD2 (5 bases each). The germline gives CDR1 KGHSH, CDR2 LQKENI. Trimming stripped 3 bases from V and 1 base from J, with 15 bases between. CDR3 length: 17 residues. In DNA form, the CDR3 reads TGTGCCAGCTCACCCCTCGTCGGGACCGAGAACACCGGGGAGCTGTTTTTT. As protein: CASSPLVGTENTGELFF.

The V and J genes are TRBV4-2 and TRBJ2-6; no definite D call. The V end lost 5 bases, the J end lost 0 bases, and 14 bases lay between the germline ends. Germline V lookup: CDR1 LGHNA, CDR2 YNFKEQ. This CDR3 has 17 residues. CDR3 loop: CASSARVRGSGANVLTF. The CDR3 DNA reads as TGTGCCAGCAGCGCTAGAGTTAGAGGCTCTGGGGCCAACGTCCTGACTTTC.

This clone was observed a single time. This chain uses TRBV21-1 with TRBJ2-4. TRBV21-1 is marked as a pseudogene. The CDR3 extends over 8 amino acids. The CDR3 region is CASSKGYF. The DNA of the CDR3 is TGTGCCAGCAGCAAAGGATACTTC.

This sequence joins TRBV11-2 and TRBJ2-7; 9 bases are a match to TRBD2. Germline V gene lookup returns CDR1 SGHAT and CDR2 FQNNGV. This CDR3 is built from 15 residues. V trimming: 1 base; J trimming: 4 bases; junction bases outside the gene matches: 5. The CDR3 DNA follows: TGTGCCAGCAGCTTAGCCAGCGGGGGGCTATACGAGCAGTACTTC. As protein: CASSLASGGLYEQYF.

The chain couples TRBV3-1 (or the pseudogene TRBV3-2) to TRBJ1-6; 8 bases are shared with TRBD1. This CDR3 has 14 residues. The V and J ends lost 9 bases and 6 bases, in that order; junction bases with no gene match: 7. CDR1 LGHDT and CDR2 YNNKEL come from the germline V gene (reference sequence). This chain's CDR3 is CASHYRGFNSPLHF. In DNA form, the CDR3 reads TGTGCCAGTCATTACAGGGGGTTTAATTCACCCCTCCACTTT.

The gene calls are TRBV3-1 (or the pseudogene TRBV3-2) and TRBJ2-1; 8 bases are a match to TRBD1. CDR1 is LGHDT and CDR2 is YNNKEL in the germline V gene (reference sequence). Trimming at V came to 4 bases and at J to 4 bases, leaving 6 bases not matched to a gene. The CDR3 runs 15 residues. In DNA form, the CDR3 reads TGTGCCAGCAGCCCGGGTGGGGACAGGTACAATGAGCAGTTCTTC. It translates to CASSPGGDRYNEQFF.

The CDR3 sequence: CASSIGLSGGSGYTGELFF. The CDR3 bases are TGTGCCAGTAGTATAGGACTTTCGGGGGGCTCAGGATACACCGGGGAGCTGTTTTTT. The V call is TRBV19, the J call TRBJ2-2; TRBD2 is a possible D gene (7 bases). Deletions cut 1 base from V and 3 bases from J, with 21 bases between. Germline V gives CDR1 LNHDA, CDR2 SQIVND (reference sequence). This CDR3 contains 19 residues. The complete variable domain, with remaining parts taken from reference TRBV19 and TRBJ2-2, reads DGGITQSPKYLFRKEGQNVTLSCEQNLNHDAMYWYRQDPGQGLRLIYYSQIVNDFQKGDIAEGYSVSREKKESFPLTVTSAQKNPTAFYLCASSIGLSGGSGYTGELFFGEGSRLTVL.

V is TRBV18 and J is TRBJ1-1; a weak D match, TRBD1 (5 bases). The CDR3 consists of 14 residues. Trimming took off 3 bases at V and 1 base at J, with 9 bases between the two ends. Germline V gene sequence: CDR1 KGHSH, CDR2 LQKENI. CDR3 coding DNA: TGTGCCAGCTCACCTGCAGGGCCGAACACTGAAGCTTTCTTT. Its translation is CASSPAGPNTEAFF. Supplemented by reference TRBV18 and TRBJ1-1, the full variable domain reads NAGVMQNPRHLVRRRGQEARLRCSPMKGHSHVYWYRQLPEEGLKFMVYLQKENIIDESGMPKERFSAEFPKEGPSILRIQQVVRGDSAAYFCASSPAGPNTEAFFGQGTRLTVV.

The rearrangement links TRBV5-1 to TRBJ1-5; no definite D call. V lost 1 base and J 4 bases, leaving 6 bases between the germline ends. Germline assignment: CDR1 SGHRS and CDR2 YFSETQ. This CDR3 is 13 amino acids long. Here the CDR3 reads CASSLLGNQPQHF. DNA for the CDR3: TGCGCCAGCAGCTTGCTGGGGAATCAGCCCCAGCATTTT.

CDR3 residues: CATSVERPNTEAFF. CDR3 nucleotide sequence: TGTGCCACCAGTGTCGAGAGGCCGAACACTGAAGCTTTCTTT. The rearrangement links TRBV24-1 to TRBJ1-1; unclear D gene. In germline, CDR1 is KGHDR, CDR2 SFDVKD. V was shortened by 5 bases and J by 1 base, with 10 bases between the two germline ends. This CDR3 region has 14 residues.

The chain combines TRBV6-6 with TRBJ1-2; 7 bases align to TRBD1. The germline CDR1 and CDR2 sequences are MNHNY and SVGAGI (reference sequence). V gave up 6 bases and J gave up 2 bases; unmatched junction bases: 3. CDR3 length: 13 amino acids. The CDR3 coding sequence is TGTGCCAGCAGCCAGGGACAGAACTATGGCTACACCTTC. This translates into CASSQGQNYGYTF.

The chain links TRBV29-1 to TRBJ2-7; 8 nucleotides agree with TRBD1. V was clipped by 6 bases and J by 2 bases; unmatched bases: 3. This CDR3 region has 12 residues. In germline, CDR1 is SQVTM, CDR2 ANQGSEA. The CDR3 DNA sequence: TGCAGCGTGGCGGACAGGGCCTACGAGCAGTACTTC. This encodes CSVADRAYEQYF.

The chain has TRBV29-1 and TRBJ2-3; weak D call: TRBD2 (5 bases). The CDR3 is 14 residues long. V was clipped by 2 bases and J by 6 bases, with 15 bases between them. In germline, CDR1 is SQVTM, CDR2 ANQGSEA. The DNA for the CDR3 is TGCAGCGTTGAACGAGGGTCGAAAGGGGATACGCAGTATTTT. Its translation: CSVERGSKGDTQYF.

The chain couples TRBV3-1 (or the pseudogene TRBV3-2) to TRBJ2-3; D gene unclear. The CDR3 consists of 15 residues. The germline CDR1 and CDR2 sequences are LGHDT and YNNKEL (reference sequence). V was clipped by 2 bases and J by 0 bases, with 9 bases between them. The CDR3 nucleotides are TGTGCCAGCAGCCAAATTCTGGGCAGCACAGATACGCAGTATTTT. Its protein is CASSQILGSTDTQYF.

The CDR3 region is CASSLWGRPRSSYNSPLHF. For the CDR3, the DNA is TGTGCCAGCAGCCTATGGGGGCGGCCCCGGAGCTCCTATAATTCACCCCTCCACTTT. The chain employs TRBV5-6 and TRBJ1-6; possible D gene TRBD1, 6 bases. The germline CDR1 and CDR2 sequences are SGHDT and YYEEEE. CDR3 size: 19 residues. With 4 bases removed from V and 0 bases from J, the gap between germline ends came to 20 bases. Using reference TRBV5-6 and TRBJ1-6 for the parts outside the CDR3, the full variable domain is DAGVTQSPTHLIKTRGQQVTLRCSPKSGHDTVSWYQQALGQGPQFIFQYYEEEERQRGNFPDRFSGHQFPNYSSELNVNALLLGDSALYLCASSLWGRPRSSYNSPLHFGNGTRLTVT.

The chain joins TRBV6-2 or TRBV6-3 to TRBJ1-5, with a weak D call TRBD1 (6 bases). The germline CDR1 and CDR2 sequences are MNHEY and SVGEGT. The V and J ends lost 2 bases and 0 bases respectively, with 14 bases between them. The CDR3 contains 17 residues. The CDR3 DNA reads as TGTGCCAGCAGTTACGAGGGGGGGACCTATAGCAATCAGCCCCAGCATTTT. Translating it yields CASSYEGGTYSNQPQHF.

The chain has TRBV24-1 and TRBJ1-1; D possibly corresponds to TRBD1 (5 bases). The CDR3 totals 13 residues. V was trimmed by 9 bases and J by 5 bases, leaving 15 bases between them. Germline assignment: CDR1 KGHDR and CDR2 SFDVKD. The CDR3 DNA reads TGTGCCACCTCCGTCGCCCAGGGTACTGAAGCTTTCTTT. Translated, it gives CATSVAQGTEAFF.

This clone has more than one count but fewer than ten. This chain links TRBV5-1 with TRBJ2-7, with D perhaps given as TRBD1 or TRBD2 (6 bases each). Trimming shortened V by 0 bases and J by 3 bases, and 13 bases separated the two germline ends. CDR3 length equals 15 residues. Germline CDR1 SGHRS, CDR2 YFSETQ. The CDR3 is CASSLEGGGIYEQYF. For the CDR3, the DNA is TGCGCCAGCAGCTTGGAGGGGGGAGGCATCTACGAGCAGTACTTC.

The rearrangement joins TRBV28 to TRBJ1-5, with TRBD1 identical over 9 bases. Germline V gene lookup returns CDR1 MDHEN and CDR2 SYDVKM. The length of the CDR3 is 15 residues. The trim removed 5 bases at V and 5 bases at J, leaving 7 bases unmatched. The CDR3, as DNA: TGTGCCAGCAGTACGGACAGGGGCGGCGATCAGCCCCAGCATTTT. It translates to CASSTDRGGDQPQHF.

This chain links TRBV15 with TRBJ2-2; D is uncertain. The V and J ends lost 0 bases and 8 bases respectively, with 16 bases between them. CDR3 size: 16 residues. Germline CDR1 and CDR2: LNHNV and YYDKDF (reference sequence). The CDR3 is CATSRDLASTGGELFF. The CDR3 DNA follows: TGTGCCACCAGCAGAGATCTGGCTAGTACTGGTGGGGAGCTGTTTTTT.

The rearrangement joins TRBV6-5 to TRBJ1-2; 10 nucleotides agree with TRBD1. From germline, CDR1 is MNHEY and CDR2 SVGAGI. This CDR3 spans 14 amino acids. The V gene end was trimmed by 6 bases and the J gene end by 4 bases; junction bases not matched to a gene: 5. CDR3 protein: CASRGRDRGYGYTF. The CDR3 DNA reads as TGTGCCAGCAGGGGCCGGGACAGGGGCTATGGCTACACCTTC.

In its sample, this clone was seen a few times. The chain has TRBV19 and TRBJ1-2; 7 positions match TRBD1. Germline trimming cut 11 bases from V and 5 bases from J; bases unmatched to any gene: 14. The CDR3 contains 14 residues. From germline, CDR1 is LNHDA and CDR2 SQIVND (reference sequence). The CDR3 DNA follows: TGTGCCGCGGCCCTTGGCAGGGGGAGGTATGGCTACACCTTC. This codes for CAAALGRGRYGYTF.

The chain uses TRBV18 and TRBJ2-3; either TRBD1 or TRBD2 may supply D (5 bases each). V was pared by 3 bases and J by 5 bases, with 6 bases between. Germline CDR1 reads KGHSH; CDR2 reads LQKENI. The CDR3 totals 12 residues. The CDR3 DNA reads TGTGCCAGCTCACCGGGGGTAGATACGCAGTATTTT. It translates to CASSPGVDTQYF.

The chain combines TRBV6-1 with TRBJ1-5, with 12 bases matching TRBD1. The junction had 6 bases not matched to a gene; V was cut back by 3 bases and J by 6 bases. This CDR3 has 16 amino acids. Germline CDR1 reads MNHNS; CDR2 reads SASEGT. CDR3 DNA: TGTGCCAGCAGTGACACCGGGACAGGGGGCGGTCAGCCCCAGCATTTT. It encodes CASSDTGTGGGQPQHF.

The chain couples TRBV14 to TRBJ1-1; D might be TRBD1 (6 bases). Germline lookup yields CDR1 SGHDN and CDR2 FVKESK. V gave up 4 bases and J gave up 1 base, with 19 bases separating them. The CDR3 runs to 17 residues. This CDR3 is CASSLRTEGGPNTEAFF. The CDR3 nucleotides read TGTGCCAGCAGCCTCCGGACAGAGGGGGGACCGAACACTGAAGCTTTCTTT.

The chain couples TRBV5-1 to TRBJ2-5; no clear D. Germline V gene data show CDR1 as SGHRS and CDR2 as YFSETQ. V dropped 0 bases and J dropped 0 bases, with 9 bases sitting between them. CDR3 length: 15 residues. As DNA, the CDR3 is TGCGCCAGCAGCTTGGGGTCCGGATACCAAGAGACCCAGTACTTC. Its translation is CASSLGSGYQETQYF.